These 15 T cell receptor beta chains originate from one sample sequenced in a study of blood T cell repertoires in COVID-19. Repertoires were generated with immunoSEQ multiplex PCR, while TCRdb's copy carries only in-frame clones and drops some. The sample carries hundreds of thousands of clones, around four fifths recorded once. The sequenced material came from peripheral blood. The source is a woman aged 40 to 55 with active or convalescent COVID-19.

This chain links TRBV15 with TRBJ2-1, with 7 bases aligning to TRBD2. Unmatched junction bases numbered 7, after V lost 4 bases and J lost 13 bases. The V gene's germline CDR1 is LNHNV and CDR2 YYDKDF (reference sequence). The CDR3 is made up of 12 amino acids. CDR3 in amino acids: CATSIFQRGQFF. CDR3 DNA sequence: TGTGCCACCAGCATCTTTCAGCGGGGTCAGTTCTTC.

The V gene is TRBV30, the J gene TRBJ1-2; 7 bases align to TRBD1. Germline V gene data show CDR1 as GTSNPN and CDR2 as SVGIG (reference sequence). This CDR3 spans 16 amino acids. Unmatched junction bases numbered 12, after V lost 5 bases and J lost 0 bases. CDR3 in amino acids: CAWGGTDSPANYGYTF. In DNA form, the CDR3 reads TGTGCCTGGGGAGGGACAGACTCACCAGCTAACTATGGCTACACCTTC.

The table lists this clone with a few counts. This sequence joins TRBV14 and TRBJ1-1; unclear D gene. V was trimmed by 3 bases and J by 3 bases, leaving 5 bases between them. Germline-derived CDR1 and CDR2 are SGHDN and FVKESK. The CDR3 contains 12 residues. CDR3 in amino acids: CASSQTHTEAFF. The CDR3 DNA reads TGTGCCAGCAGCCAGACACACACTGAAGCTTTCTTT.

The V call is TRBV2, the J call TRBJ2-5, with 7 bases aligning to TRBD1. The length of the CDR3 is 13 residues. The V gene end was trimmed by 6 bases and the J gene end by 5 bases; junction bases not matched to a gene: 6. Germline V CDR1 and CDR2: SNHLY, FYNNEI. The CDR3 sequence is CASRENRGETQYF. CDR3 nucleotide sequence: TGTGCCAGCAGGGAAAACAGGGGTGAGACCCAGTACTTC.

The chain links TRBV4-2 to TRBJ2-7; tentative D call: TRBD1 (5 bases). The V and J ends lost 0 bases and 5 bases respectively, with 17 bases between them. This CDR3 is built from 16 residues. CDR1 LGHNA and CDR2 YNFKEQ come from the germline V gene. CDR3 residues: CASSQDKGQPRDEQYF. The CDR3 nucleotides read TGTGCCAGCAGCCAAGATAAGGGGCAGCCAAGGGACGAGCAGTACTTC.

J is TRBJ2-5 and V is TRBV29-1; TRBD2 matches at 7 bases. The CDR3 runs 15 residues. V was clipped by 5 bases and J by 0 bases; unmatched bases: 9. Per germline, CDR1 SQVTM and CDR2 ANQGSEA. CDR3 amino acids: CSVLAPGTNQETQYF. CDR3 coding DNA: TGCAGCGTTTTAGCCCCCGGGACTAACCAAGAGACCCAGTACTTC.

V gene TRBV27 combines with J gene TRBJ1-4, with 8 bases that match TRBD1. V dropped 5 bases and J dropped 8; count of bases not matched to a gene: 7. CDR3 length: 14 amino acids. In germline, CDR1 is MNHEY, CDR2 SMNVEV (reference sequence). This chain's CDR3 is CASSLNRGTEKLFF. As DNA, the CDR3 is TGTGCCAGCAGTCTGAACAGGGGGACCGAAAAACTGTTTTTT.

This clone showed up just once. The chain employs TRBV5-1 and TRBJ2-7; TRBD1 aligns across 7 bases. V lost 3 bases, J lost 3 bases, and 3 bases stayed unmatched. The CDR3 spans 13 residues. From germline, CDR1 is SGHRS and CDR2 YFSETQ. The CDR3 is CASSWDSYYEQYF. CDR3 DNA sequence: TGCGCCAGCAGCTGGGACAGCTACTACGAGCAGTACTTC.

The rearrangement uses TRBV30 and TRBJ1-4; no clear D. CDR1 is GTSNPN, CDR2 SVGIG, per germline (reference sequence). V was cut by 4 bases and J by 7 bases, with 16 bases left in between. The CDR3 runs to 14 residues. The CDR3 is CAWNFAIAGEKLFF. CDR3 bases: TGTGCCTGGAACTTCGCTATAGCCGGTGAAAAACTGTTTTTT.

The chain recombines TRBV30 with TRBJ1-4, with D perhaps matching TRBD1 (5 bases). The CDR3 totals 16 residues. From germline, CDR1 is GTSNPN and CDR2 SVGIG (reference sequence). V dropped 2 bases and J dropped 0 bases, with 13 bases sitting between them. CDR3 sequence: CAWSPGFLTTNEKLFF. Here the CDR3 DNA reads TGTGCCTGGAGTCCAGGGTTTTTAACAACTAATGAAAAACTGTTTTTT.

This chain links TRBV2 with TRBJ1-4; 9 nucleotides align to TRBD1. V lost 5 bases and J lost 7; bases outside the gene matches: 8. There are 15 residues in the CDR3. The germline V gene encodes CDR1 SNHLY and CDR2 FYNNEI. The CDR3 protein is CASSPDRGIGEKLFF. The DNA of the CDR3 is TGTGCCAGCAGTCCTGACAGGGGGATAGGTGAAAAACTGTTTTTT.

This chain links TRBV18 with TRBJ1-3; a weak D match, TRBD1 (6 bases). The V gene lost 2 bases and the J gene lost 0 bases, with 11 bases spanning the gap. This CDR3 has 16 residues. CDR1 and CDR2 (germline): KGHSH, LQKENI. CDR3 coding DNA: TGTGCCAGCTCACCAAAAACAGGGCCCTCTGGAAACACCATATATTTT. As protein: CASSPKTGPSGNTIYF.

The chain recombines TRBV27 with TRBJ1-5; 8 nucleotides agree with TRBD1. The CDR3 length is 14 residues. V lost 5 bases, J lost 7 bases, and 7 bases stayed unmatched. The germline V gene encodes CDR1 MNHEY and CDR2 SMNVEV (reference sequence). CDR3 sequence (DNA): TGTGCCAGCAGTCCCCGGACAGGGCTACAGCCCCAGCATTTT. The encoded protein is CASSPRTGLQPQHF.

This clone was picked up a small number of times. The chain links TRBV28 to TRBJ1-6; 9 bases are shared with TRBD1. Germline V gene data show CDR1 as MDHEN and CDR2 as SYDVKM. CDR3 length: 17 residues. Trimming took 7 bases from V and 0 from J; bases not matched to a gene: 7. This CDR3 is CASTQQGASSYNSPLHF. CDR3 bases: TGTGCCAGCACTCAACAGGGGGCTAGCTCCTATAATTCACCCCTCCACTTT.

The chain uses TRBV9 and TRBJ2-3, with D perhaps TRBD1 (5 bases). V dropped 0 bases and J dropped 2 bases, with 10 bases sitting between them. The CDR3 runs 15 residues. Germline-derived CDR1 and CDR2 are SGDLS and YYNGEE. The CDR3 DNA sequence: TGTGCCAGCAGCGTAGGCTCAGGGCTCACAGATACGCAGTATTTT. Residues: CASSVGSGLTDTQYF.